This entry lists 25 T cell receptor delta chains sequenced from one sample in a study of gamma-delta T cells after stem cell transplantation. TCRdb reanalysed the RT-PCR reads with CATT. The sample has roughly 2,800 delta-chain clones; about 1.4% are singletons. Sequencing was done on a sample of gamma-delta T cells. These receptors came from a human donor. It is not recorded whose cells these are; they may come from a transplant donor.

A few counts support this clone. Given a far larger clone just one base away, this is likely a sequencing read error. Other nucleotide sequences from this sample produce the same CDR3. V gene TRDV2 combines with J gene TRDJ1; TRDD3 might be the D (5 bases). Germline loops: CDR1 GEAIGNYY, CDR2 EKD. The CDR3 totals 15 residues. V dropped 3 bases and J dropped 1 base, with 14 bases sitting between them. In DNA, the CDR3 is TGTGCCTGTGACCTACTAGGGGACCCCACCGATAAACTCATCTTT. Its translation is CACDLLGDPTDKLIF.

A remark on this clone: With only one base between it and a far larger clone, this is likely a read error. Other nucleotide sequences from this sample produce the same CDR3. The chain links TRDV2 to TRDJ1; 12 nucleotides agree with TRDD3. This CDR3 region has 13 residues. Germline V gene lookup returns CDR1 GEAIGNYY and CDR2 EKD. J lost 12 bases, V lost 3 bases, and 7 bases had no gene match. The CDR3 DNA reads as TGTGCCTGTGACTCAATACTGGGGGATACAGTCATCTTT. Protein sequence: CACDSILGDTVIF.

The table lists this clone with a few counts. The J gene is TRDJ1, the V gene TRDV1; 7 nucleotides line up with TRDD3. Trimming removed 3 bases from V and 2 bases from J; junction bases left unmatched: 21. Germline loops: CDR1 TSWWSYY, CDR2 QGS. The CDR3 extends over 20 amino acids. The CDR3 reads CALGEYWGLPPDSGTDKLIF. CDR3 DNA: TGTGCTCTTGGGGAGTACTGGGGACTTCCACCCGACAGCGGTACCGATAAACTCATCTTT.

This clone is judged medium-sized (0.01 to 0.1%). The CDR3 DNA follows: TGTGCCTGTGACACCGGGTCGGCCAACTCCTGGGACACCCGACAGATGTTTTTC. Its protein product is CACDTGSANSWDTRQMFF. The chain combines TRDV2 with TRDJ3; the D is unclear. V was clipped by 0 bases and J by 0 bases, with 11 bases between them. CDR3 length: 18 residues. CDR1 and CDR2 (germline): GEAIGNYY, EKD.

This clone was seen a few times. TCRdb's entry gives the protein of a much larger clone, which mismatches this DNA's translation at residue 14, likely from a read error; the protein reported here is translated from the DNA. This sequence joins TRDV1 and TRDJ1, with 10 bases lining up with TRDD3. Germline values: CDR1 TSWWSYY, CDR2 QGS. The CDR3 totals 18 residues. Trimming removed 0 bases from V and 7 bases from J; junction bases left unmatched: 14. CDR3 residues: CALGELEWGILTVVKLIF. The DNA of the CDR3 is TGTGCTCTTGGGGAACTCGAATGGGGGATACTCACGGTCGTTAAACTCATCTTT.

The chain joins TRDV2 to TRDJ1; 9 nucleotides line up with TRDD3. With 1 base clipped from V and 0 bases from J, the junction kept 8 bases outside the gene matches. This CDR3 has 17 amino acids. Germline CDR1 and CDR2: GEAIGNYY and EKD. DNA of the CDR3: TGTGCCTGTGACACACTGGGGGAGATAGGGTACACCGATAAACTCATCTTT. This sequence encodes CACDTLGEIGYTDKLIF.

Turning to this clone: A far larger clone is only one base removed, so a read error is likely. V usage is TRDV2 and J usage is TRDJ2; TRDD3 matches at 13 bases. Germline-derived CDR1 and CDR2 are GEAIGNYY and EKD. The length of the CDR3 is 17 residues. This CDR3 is CACGTLTGGYGAAQLFF. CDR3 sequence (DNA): TGTGCCTGTGGCACCCTCACTGGGGGATACGGGGCAGCACAACTCTTCTTT.

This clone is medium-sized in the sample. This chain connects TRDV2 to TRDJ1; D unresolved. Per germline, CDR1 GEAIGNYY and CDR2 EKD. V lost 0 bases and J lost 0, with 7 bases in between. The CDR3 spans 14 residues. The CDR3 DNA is TGTGCCTGTGACACCGTGGAGTACACCGATAAACTCATCTTT. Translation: CACDTVEYTDKLIF.

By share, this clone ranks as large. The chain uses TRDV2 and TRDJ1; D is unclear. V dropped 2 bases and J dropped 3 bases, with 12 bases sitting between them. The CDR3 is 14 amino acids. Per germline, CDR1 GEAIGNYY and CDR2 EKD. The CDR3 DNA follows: TGTGCCTGTGACAGCATGGGCCACGCCGATAAACTCATCTTT. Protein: CACDSMGHADKLIF.

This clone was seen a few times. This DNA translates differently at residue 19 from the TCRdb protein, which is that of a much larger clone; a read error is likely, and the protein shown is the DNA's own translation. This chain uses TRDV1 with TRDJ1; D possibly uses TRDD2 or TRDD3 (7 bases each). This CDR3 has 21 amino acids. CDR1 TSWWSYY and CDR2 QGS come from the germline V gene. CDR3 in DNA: TGTGCTCTTGGGGAAGCCTCCTTCCTGCTGACTTACTGGGGCCCTCCGGGTAAACCCATCTTT. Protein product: CALGEASFLLTYWGPPGKPIF.

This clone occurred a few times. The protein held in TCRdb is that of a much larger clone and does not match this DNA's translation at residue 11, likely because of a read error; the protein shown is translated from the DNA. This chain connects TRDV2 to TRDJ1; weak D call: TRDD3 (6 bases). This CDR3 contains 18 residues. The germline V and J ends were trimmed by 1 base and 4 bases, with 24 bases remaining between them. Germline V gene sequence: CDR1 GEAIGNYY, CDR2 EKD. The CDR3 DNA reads TGTGCCTGTGACACGTCCGGCTTGGGGGGGAAAACCGACGATAAACTCATCTTT. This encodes CACDTSGLGGKTDDKLIF.

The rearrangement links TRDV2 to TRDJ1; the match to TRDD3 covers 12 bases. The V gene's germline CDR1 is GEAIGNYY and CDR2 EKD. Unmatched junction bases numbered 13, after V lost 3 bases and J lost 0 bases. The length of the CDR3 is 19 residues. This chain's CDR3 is CACDSILGDTRLDTDKLIF. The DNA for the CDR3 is TGTGCCTGTGACTCAATACTGGGGGATACCCGTTTGGACACCGATAAACTCATCTTT.

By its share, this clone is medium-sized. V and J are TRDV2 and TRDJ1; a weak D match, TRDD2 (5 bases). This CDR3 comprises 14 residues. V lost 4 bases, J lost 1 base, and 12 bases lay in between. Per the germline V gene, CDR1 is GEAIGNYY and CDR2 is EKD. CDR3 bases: TGTGCCTGTGATTTCCTCGGGCCCACCGATAAACTCATCTTT. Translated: CACDFLGPTDKLIF.

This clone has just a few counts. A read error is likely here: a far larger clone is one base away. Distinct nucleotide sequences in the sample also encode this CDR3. Written as DNA, the CDR3 is TGTGCCTGCGACACGTTGTACTCAGCCGGCGATAAACTCATCTTT. Translated, it gives CACDTLYSAGDKLIF. The V gene is TRDV2, the J gene TRDJ1, with no clear D. Germline CDR1 and CDR2: GEAIGNYY and EKD. The CDR3 totals 15 residues.

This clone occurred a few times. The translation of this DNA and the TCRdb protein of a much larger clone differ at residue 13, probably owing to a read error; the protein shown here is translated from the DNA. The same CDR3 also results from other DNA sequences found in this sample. CDR3 nucleotide sequence: TGTGCCTGTGACACCGTGAGTGGATGGGGGACCCCGCCTCGTTTATCGTCCTGGGATACCCGGCAGATGTTTTTC. Residues: CACDTVSGWGTPPRLSSWDTRQMFF. The chain carries TRDV2 and TRDJ3; 7 bases fit TRDD3. The CDR3 loop spans 25 amino acids. Germline CDR1 reads GEAIGNYY; CDR2 reads EKD.

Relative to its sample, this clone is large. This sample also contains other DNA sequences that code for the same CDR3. CDR3 loop: CACDFLLGDTTDKLIF. The CDR3, as DNA: TGTGCCTGTGACTTCCTACTGGGGGATACGACCGATAAACTCATCTTT. The chain recombines TRDV2 with TRDJ1; 13 bases are shared with TRDD3. The ends lost 3 bases at V and 2 bases at J; junction bases unmatched: 5. Germline V gene data show CDR1 as GEAIGNYY and CDR2 as EKD. CDR3 length: 16 residues.

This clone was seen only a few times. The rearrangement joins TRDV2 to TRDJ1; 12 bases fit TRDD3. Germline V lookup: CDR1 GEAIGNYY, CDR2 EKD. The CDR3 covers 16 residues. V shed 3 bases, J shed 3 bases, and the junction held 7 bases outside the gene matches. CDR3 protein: CACDALLGDTPDKLIF. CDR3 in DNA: TGTGCCTGTGACGCCTTACTGGGGGATACACCCGATAAACTCATCTTT.

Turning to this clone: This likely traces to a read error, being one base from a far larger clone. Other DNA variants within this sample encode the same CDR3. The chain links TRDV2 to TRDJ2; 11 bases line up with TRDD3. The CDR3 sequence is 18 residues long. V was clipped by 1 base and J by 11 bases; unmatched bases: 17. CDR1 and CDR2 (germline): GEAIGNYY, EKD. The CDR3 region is CACDTVAGVGDTLGQLFF. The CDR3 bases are TGTGCCTGTGACACTGTAGCAGGAGTGGGGGATACGCTGGGTCAACTCTTCTTT.

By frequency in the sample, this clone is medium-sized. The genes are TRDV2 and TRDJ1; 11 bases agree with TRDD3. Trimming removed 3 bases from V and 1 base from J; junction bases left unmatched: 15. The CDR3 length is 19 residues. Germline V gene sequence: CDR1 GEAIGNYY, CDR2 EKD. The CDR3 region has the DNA TGTGCCTGTGACCCGGTTGATGGGGGATACGCACGGCCCACCGATAAACTCATCTTT. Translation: CACDPVDGGYARPTDKLIF.

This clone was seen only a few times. The CDR3 loop is CACDALGDTPNKLIF. CDR3 sequence (DNA): TGTGCCTGTGACGCCCTGGGGGATACCCCGAATAAACTCATCTTT. The chain recombines TRDV2 with TRDJ1, with 11 bases fitting TRDD3. The CDR3 has 15 residues. V gave up 3 bases and J gave up 6 bases; unmatched junction bases: 8. CDR1 GEAIGNYY and CDR2 EKD come from the germline V gene.

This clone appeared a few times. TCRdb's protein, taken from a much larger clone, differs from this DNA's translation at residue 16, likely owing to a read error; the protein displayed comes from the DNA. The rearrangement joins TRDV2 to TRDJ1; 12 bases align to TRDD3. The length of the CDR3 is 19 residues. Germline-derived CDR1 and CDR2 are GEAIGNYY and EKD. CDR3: CACDTLSGGYAGQADRLIF. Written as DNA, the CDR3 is TGTGCCTGTGACACGCTTTCTGGGGGATACGCAGGCCAGGCCGATAGACTCATCTTT.

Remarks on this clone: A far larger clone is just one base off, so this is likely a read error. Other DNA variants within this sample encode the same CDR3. CDR3 bases: TGTGCTCTTGGGGAAGCCTCCTTCCTACTGACTTACTGGGGCCCTCCGGGTAAACTCATCTTT. Residues: CALGEASFLLTYWGPPGKLIF. The chain couples TRDV1 to TRDJ1; 9 nucleotides agree with TRDD2. The V gene's germline CDR1 is TSWWSYY and CDR2 QGS. The CDR3 consists of 21 residues. The V gene end was trimmed by 2 bases and the J gene end by 7 bases; junction bases not matched to a gene: 26.

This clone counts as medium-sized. CDR3 sequence reads: CACDSVGHNTDKLIF. In DNA form, the CDR3 reads TGTGCCTGTGACTCCGTTGGCCACAACACCGATAAACTCATCTTT. The rearrangement uses TRDV2 and TRDJ1, with D unclear. The germline CDR1 and CDR2 sequences are GEAIGNYY and EKD. V shed 3 bases and J shed 0 bases, with 13 bases lying between them. The CDR3 has 15 residues.

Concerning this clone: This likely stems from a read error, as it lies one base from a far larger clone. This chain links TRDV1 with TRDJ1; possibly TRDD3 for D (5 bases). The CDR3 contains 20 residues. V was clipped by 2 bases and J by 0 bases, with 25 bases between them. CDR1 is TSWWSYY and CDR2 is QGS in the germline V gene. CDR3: CALGERRSWLPGAYTDKLIF. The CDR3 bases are TGTGCTCTTGGGGAAAGGCGCTCCTGGTTACCGGGGGCTTACACCGATAAACTCATCTTT.

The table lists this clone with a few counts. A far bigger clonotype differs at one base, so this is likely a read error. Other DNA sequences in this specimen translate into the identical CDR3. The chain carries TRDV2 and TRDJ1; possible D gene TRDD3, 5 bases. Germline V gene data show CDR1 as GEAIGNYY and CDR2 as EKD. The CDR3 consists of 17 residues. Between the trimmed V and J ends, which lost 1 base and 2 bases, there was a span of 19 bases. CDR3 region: CACDTLGHTRRTDKLIF. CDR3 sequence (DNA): TGTGCCTGTGACACTCTGGGACACACCCGACGGACCGATAAACTCATCTTT.